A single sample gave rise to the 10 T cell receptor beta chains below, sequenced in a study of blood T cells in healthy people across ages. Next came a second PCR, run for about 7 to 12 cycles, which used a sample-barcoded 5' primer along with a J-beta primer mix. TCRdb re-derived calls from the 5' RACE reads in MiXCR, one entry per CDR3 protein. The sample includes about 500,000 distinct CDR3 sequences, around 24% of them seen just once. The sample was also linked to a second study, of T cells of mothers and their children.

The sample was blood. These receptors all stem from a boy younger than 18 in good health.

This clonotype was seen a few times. CDR3 sequence: CASSPAVESGYTF. CDR3 DNA: TGTGCCAGCTCACCGGCAGTTGAGAGTGGCTACACCTTC. The rearrangement joins TRBV18 to TRBJ1-2; D uncertain. This CDR3 comprises 13 residues. Germline-derived CDR1 and CDR2 are KGHSH and LQKENI. V lost 3 bases and J 7 bases, leaving 12 bases between the germline ends.

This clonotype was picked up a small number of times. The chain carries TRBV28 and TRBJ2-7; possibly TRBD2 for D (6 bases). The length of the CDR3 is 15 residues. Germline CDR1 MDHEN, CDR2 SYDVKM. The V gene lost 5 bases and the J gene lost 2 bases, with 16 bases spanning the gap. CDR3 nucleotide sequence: TGTGCCAGCAGTCCCCGTAGTAGCGGAGCCTACGAGCAGTACTTC. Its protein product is CASSPRSSGAYEQYF.

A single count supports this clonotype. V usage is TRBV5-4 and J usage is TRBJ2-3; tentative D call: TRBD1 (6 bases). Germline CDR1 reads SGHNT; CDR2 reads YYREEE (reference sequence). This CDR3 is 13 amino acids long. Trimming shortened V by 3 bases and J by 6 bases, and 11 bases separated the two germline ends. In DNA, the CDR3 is TGTGCCAGCAGCTCGACAGGCTCCGATACGCAGTATTTT. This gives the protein CASSSTGSDTQYF.

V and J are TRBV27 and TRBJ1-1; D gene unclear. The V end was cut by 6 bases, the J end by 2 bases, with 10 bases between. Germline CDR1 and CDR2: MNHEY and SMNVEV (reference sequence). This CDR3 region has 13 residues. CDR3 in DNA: TGTGCCAGCAGGAACAGTTTCAACACTGAAGCTTTCTTT. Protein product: CASRNSFNTEAFF.

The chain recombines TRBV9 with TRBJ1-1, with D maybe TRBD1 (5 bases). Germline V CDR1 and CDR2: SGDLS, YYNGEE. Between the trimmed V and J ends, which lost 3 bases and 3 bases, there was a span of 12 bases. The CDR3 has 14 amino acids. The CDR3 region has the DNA TGTGCCAGCAGCGGCCTGGGGGGATACACTGAAGCTTTCTTT. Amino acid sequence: CASSGLGGYTEAFF.

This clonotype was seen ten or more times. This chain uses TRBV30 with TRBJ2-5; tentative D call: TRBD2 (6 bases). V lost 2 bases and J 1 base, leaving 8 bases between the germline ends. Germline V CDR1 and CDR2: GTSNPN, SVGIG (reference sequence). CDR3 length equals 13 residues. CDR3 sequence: CAWSPGLQETQYF. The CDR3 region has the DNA TGTGCCTGGAGTCCGGGACTCCAAGAGACCCAGTACTTC.

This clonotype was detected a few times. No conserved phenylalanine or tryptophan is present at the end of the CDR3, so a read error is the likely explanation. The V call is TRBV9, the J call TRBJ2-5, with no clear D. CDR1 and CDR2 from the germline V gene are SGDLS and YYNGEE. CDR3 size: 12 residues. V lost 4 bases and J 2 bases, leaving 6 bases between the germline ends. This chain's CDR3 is CASSSYQETQYL. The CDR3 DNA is TGTGCCAGCAGCTCCTATCAAGAGACCCAGTACCTC.

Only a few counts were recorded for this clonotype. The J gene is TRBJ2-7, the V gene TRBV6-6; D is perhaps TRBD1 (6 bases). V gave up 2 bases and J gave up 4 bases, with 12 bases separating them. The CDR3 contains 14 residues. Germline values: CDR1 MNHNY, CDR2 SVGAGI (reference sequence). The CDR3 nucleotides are TGTGCCAGCAGTTACCTCATACAGGGTTACGAGCAGTACTTC. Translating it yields CASSYLIQGYEQYF.

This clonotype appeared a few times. CDR3 protein: CSARGARGSQRETQYF. The CDR3 DNA sequence: TGCAGTGCTAGAGGGGCTCGCGGGTCACAACGAGAGACCCAGTACTTC. The V gene is TRBV20-1, the J gene TRBJ2-5, with D possibly TRBD2 on 5 matching bases. This CDR3 spans 16 amino acids. Germline V CDR1 and CDR2: DFQATT, SNEGSKA (reference sequence). The V gene lost 1 base and the J gene lost 4 bases, with 19 bases spanning the gap.

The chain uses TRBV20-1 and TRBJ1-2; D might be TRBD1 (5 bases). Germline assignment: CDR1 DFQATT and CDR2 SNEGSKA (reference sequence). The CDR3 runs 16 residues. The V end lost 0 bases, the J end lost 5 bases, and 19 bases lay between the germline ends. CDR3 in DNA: TGCAGTGCTAGAGATTCTCTCCTTCAGGGAAATTATGGCTACACCTTC. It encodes CSARDSLLQGNYGYTF.